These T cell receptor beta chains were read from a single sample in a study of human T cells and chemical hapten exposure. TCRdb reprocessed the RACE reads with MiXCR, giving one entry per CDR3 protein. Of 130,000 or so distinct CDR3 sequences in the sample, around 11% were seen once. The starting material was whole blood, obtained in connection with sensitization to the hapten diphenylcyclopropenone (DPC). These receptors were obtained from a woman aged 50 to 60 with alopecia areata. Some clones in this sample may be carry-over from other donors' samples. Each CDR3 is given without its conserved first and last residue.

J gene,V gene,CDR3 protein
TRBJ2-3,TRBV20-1,SAPPRAGGLDTQY
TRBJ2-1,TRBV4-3,ASSQEGLAGDEEF
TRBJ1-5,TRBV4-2,ASSQDGAVSNQPQH
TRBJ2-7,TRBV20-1,SAPRYAAGYEQY
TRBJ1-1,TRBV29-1,SVVVQNTEAF
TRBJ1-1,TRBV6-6,ASSPSLARDRVTTEAF
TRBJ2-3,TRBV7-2,ASSEGQDTQY
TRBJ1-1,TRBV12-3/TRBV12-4,ASTEGGTEAF
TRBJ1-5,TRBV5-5,ASSLAGQVSQPQH
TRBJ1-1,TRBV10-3,AISDSQPGAF
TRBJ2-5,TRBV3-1,ASSQAMNRAWAQY
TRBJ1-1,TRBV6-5,ASTGPVNTEAF
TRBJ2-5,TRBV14,ASSQDRSLEETQY
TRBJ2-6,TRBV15,ATSRGAARPGANVLT
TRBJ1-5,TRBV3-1,ASSQDLSTGQPQH
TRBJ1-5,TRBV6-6,ASSYQEGNQPQH
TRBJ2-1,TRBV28,ASRGTGGENEQF
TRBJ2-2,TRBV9,ASSVGGSNTGELF
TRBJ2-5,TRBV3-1,ASSPQGWGNQETQY
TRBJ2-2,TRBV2,ASSEIDNTGELF
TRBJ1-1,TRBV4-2,ASSQEGGTDTEAF
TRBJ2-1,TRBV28,ASSFQGAGYNEQF
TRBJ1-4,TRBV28,ATGYRAPEKLF
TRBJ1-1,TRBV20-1,SATMGQREAF
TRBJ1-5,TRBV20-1,SARYSNQPQH
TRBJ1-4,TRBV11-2,ASSSGHDEKLF
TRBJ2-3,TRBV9,ASSVEGYTDTQY
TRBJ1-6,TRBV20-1,SARVGDPRSPLH
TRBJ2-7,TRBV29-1,SVEGEGGRGHEQY
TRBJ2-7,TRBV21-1,ASSKEDRTPSHEQY
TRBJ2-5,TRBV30,AWSAVQETQY
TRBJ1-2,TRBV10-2,ASSEGGNYGYT
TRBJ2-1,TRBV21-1,ASSLLAGVNEQF
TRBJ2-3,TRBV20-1,SASAQGAPDTQY
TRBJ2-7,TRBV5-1,ASSLVQGASEQY
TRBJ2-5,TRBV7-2,ASSSGVLVSGETQY
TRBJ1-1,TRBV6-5,ASSQQGNTEAF
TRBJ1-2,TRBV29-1,SAYHTGIDGYT
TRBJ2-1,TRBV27,ASSLESSGSSYNEQF
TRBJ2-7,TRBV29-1,SVEEGTGVAYEQY
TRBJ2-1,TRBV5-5,ASTLESSGYYNEQF
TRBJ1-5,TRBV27,ASSFNRANQPQH
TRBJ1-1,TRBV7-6,ASSLGVGGTEAF
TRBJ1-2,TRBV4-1,ASSQGRIIEGYT
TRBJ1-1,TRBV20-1,SARSPGDTEAF
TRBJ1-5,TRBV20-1,SASPGQINQPQH
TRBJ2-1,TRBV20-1,SARGLAVPNEQF
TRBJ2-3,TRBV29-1,SVDRVGDTQY
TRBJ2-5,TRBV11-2,ASSSSWVVLSGRETQY
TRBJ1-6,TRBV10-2,ASSEPGFNSPLH
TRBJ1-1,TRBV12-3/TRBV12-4,ASTPGFSAEAF
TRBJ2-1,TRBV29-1,SVDLRSSYNEQF
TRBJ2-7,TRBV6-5,ASSYSGQGTYEQY
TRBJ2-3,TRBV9,ASSPPVGGPTQY
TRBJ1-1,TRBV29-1,SVDRGSTEAF